The entry below describes one T cell receptor beta chain. Its antigen is not yet known. The sample holds no much larger clone one base away, and base qualities are not on file. Trimming removed 2 bases from V and 0 bases from J, leaving 9 bases between the germline ends. Its CDR3 holds 15 amino acids, cysteine through phenylalanine. Only the CDR3 DNA stays, 45 bases, in frame from base 1. CDR1 SGHVS and CDR2 FNYEAQ are derived from the germline V gene. Systemically healthy Caucasian individuals from Russia, about 38 in total and aged roughly 6 to 95 years, were included as donors. About 10 milliliters of peripheral blood were collected from each donor into EDTA-treated Vacutainer tubes. PBMCs were isolated by Ficoll-Paque density-gradient centrifugation, with at least 7 million obtained per sample. Trizol reagent was used to extract total RNA from PBMCs, with at least 5 micrograms per sample. The percentages of naive CD45RAhigh/CD27high T cells were determined by flow cytometry on a PBMC aliquot from every donor.

Library preparation was by 5' RACE. Sequencing was performed on an Illumina HiSeq 2500. A second PCR of 7 to 11 cycles was performed with a sample-barcoded 5' primer and a J-beta primer mix. A template-switch 5' adaptor carrying 12 random nucleotides introduced a unique molecular identifier onto each TCR beta cDNA molecule. Each sample yielded at least 2.5 million CDR3-containing paired-end reads. All of the RNA was converted into first-strand cDNA using the Mint cDNA synthesis kit, with a TRBC-specific oligonucleotide serving as the primer. All cDNA was treated with uracil-DNA glycosylase and then went through a first 18-cycle PCR with the universal primers M1SS and BC2_uni_R. The original methods were these. For normalization, 1 million high-quality reads, each with a distinct molecular identifier, were randomly selected from each sample. Reads sharing molecular identifiers were discarded rather than binned into consensus sequences. MiTCR, with a Q25 quality threshold and the strictest error-elimination algorithm, was used for CDR3 identification, clonotype clustering and error correction. A nonparametric unseen species model with Euler transformation was used to estimate lower-bound total TCR beta diversity. In TCRdb, the public reads were trimmed at Q25 with fastp and aligned with MiXCR, with productive beta chains retained. CDR3 protein duplicates are merged, each entry listing the most common genes and DNA. For this entry, the V and J calls and clone size follow TCRdb and not the study's own pipeline. The sample records roughly 1,500,000 distinct CDR3 sequences, around two fifths of which are singletons. The ten largest account for roughly 8.2% of the sample.

The data belong to a study of blood T cells in healthy people across ages (dated by TCRdb to about 2015). Study-wide context: In model experiments, roughly one uniquely barcoded TCR beta cDNA molecule per two T cells was captured by template switching. The study measured age-related changes in TCR beta repertoire diversity using deep sequencing normalized with unique cDNA molecular identifiers. The donors were divided into four age groups: young (average approximately 17 years), middle-aged (over 35), aged (about 61) and long-lived (82). Donors of different ages were randomly distributed across sequencing lanes to avoid experimental bias. The study analyzed two additional independent replicas of 1 million unique cDNA reads from the same blood draw for two donors, one aged 18 to 30 and one aged 80 or older. The research as a whole found: Compared with the aged group, the long-lived group had more naive CD4+ T cells, fewer expanded clones and increased TCR diversity, a pattern suggesting age selection. Since profiling was done on bulk unsorted PBMCs, naive and antigen-experienced compartments could not be conclusively compared. Observed TCR beta diversity per million T cells fell roughly linearly with age, and a significant reduction was already apparent by age approximately 40. There was a strong correlation between observed TCR beta diversity and the percentage of naive T cells measured by flow cytometry. Total diversity estimates from one million sequenced T cells were considered lower bounds and underestimates. The CMV infection status of donors was not known, potentially confounding age-related changes in expanded clonotypes.

The source material was blood. This receptor was obtained from a woman between 18 and 29 years old in good health. The chain is encoded by TRBV7-6 joined to TRBJ2-3, and possibly TRBD2, on 5 matching bases. The nucleotide sequence reads TGTGCCAGCAGCTTATTCACGGGAAGCACAGATACGCAGTATTTT. Translated, this is CASSLFTGSTDTQYF.